The rows below give T cell receptor beta chains drawn from one sample of a study of blood T cell repertoires in COVID-19. Repertoires were generated with immunoSEQ multiplex PCR, while TCRdb's copy carries only in-frame clones and drops some. The data contain 95,000 or so clones, about 80% of them singletons. Sequenced input: peripheral blood. The source of these receptors is a human donor in a cohort sampled during active COVID-19. Each CDR3 is given with its conserved first and last residue. Each record gives: V gene, D gene, J gene, CDR3 protein. The D gene is left open where the match is weak.

V gene: TRBV28
D gene: TRBD1
J gene: TRBJ1-2
CDR3 protein: CASSPGTGDNYGYTF

V gene: TRBV24-1
D gene: TRBD1
J gene: TRBJ2-7
CDR3 protein: CATSDPRDRTYEQYF

V gene: TRBV3-1/TRBV3-2
D gene: NA
J gene: TRBJ2-1
CDR3 protein: CASSLLQGDEQFF

V gene: TRBV18
D gene: NA
J gene: TRBJ2-2
CDR3 protein: CASSPPTGSTNTGELFF

V gene: TRBV27
D gene: NA
J gene: TRBJ1-5
CDR3 protein: CASSYREDQPQHF

V gene: TRBV27
D gene: TRBD2
J gene: TRBJ2-1
CDR3 protein: CASSFFQGLAETYNEQFF

V gene: TRBV27
D gene: NA
J gene: TRBJ2-7
CDR3 protein: CASSLSRAIAYEQYF

V gene: TRBV19
D gene: TRBD1
J gene: TRBJ1-1
CDR3 protein: CASSKGGAGNTEAFF

V gene: TRBV5-4
D gene: NA
J gene: TRBJ2-1
CDR3 protein: CASKPTGGDNEQFF

V gene: TRBV11-2
D gene: NA
J gene: TRBJ2-6
CDR3 protein: CASSPLLITGANVLTF

V gene: TRBV3-1/TRBV3-2
D gene: TRBD2
J gene: TRBJ2-7
CDR3 protein: CASSKGLAERQYF

V gene: TRBV2
D gene: NA
J gene: TRBJ2-2
CDR3 protein: CASSVQGLDTGELFF

V gene: TRBV4-1
D gene: NA
J gene: TRBJ1-5
CDR3 protein: CASSQGERDQPQHF

V gene: TRBV5-1
D gene: TRBD1
J gene: TRBJ2-7
CDR3 protein: CASSITDRAYEQYF

V gene: TRBV6-5
D gene: NA
J gene: TRBJ2-2
CDR3 protein: CASSYRHAGELFF

V gene: TRBV27
D gene: NA
J gene: TRBJ1-6
CDR3 protein: CASSPDTVRNSPLHF

V gene: TRBV6-2/TRBV6-3
D gene: NA
J gene: TRBJ1-2
CDR3 protein: CASSLPDSVSYGYTF

V gene: TRBV5-1
D gene: TRBD1
J gene: TRBJ2-5
CDR3 protein: CASSLGQGFGKETQYF

V gene: TRBV19
D gene: TRBD2
J gene: TRBJ2-7
CDR3 protein: CASSIVAGGSYEQYF

V gene: TRBV12-3/TRBV12-4
D gene: NA
J gene: TRBJ1-2
CDR3 protein: CASSLSVGPGNTF

V gene: TRBV28
D gene: NA
J gene: TRBJ1-2
CDR3 protein: CASSSSWGVGGYGYTF

V gene: TRBV9
D gene: NA
J gene: TRBJ1-6
CDR3 protein: CASSVGTRGLSSPLHF

V gene: TRBV3-1/TRBV3-2
D gene: TRBD2
J gene: TRBJ2-5
CDR3 protein: CASSHNYLAGQGTQYF

V gene: TRBV12-3/TRBV12-4
D gene: TRBD1
J gene: TRBJ1-2
CDR3 protein: CASSTGQGLGYTF

V gene: TRBV9
D gene: NA
J gene: TRBJ1-6
CDR3 protein: CASSVGVGLNSPLHF

V gene: TRBV5-1
D gene: TRBD1
J gene: TRBJ1-4
CDR3 protein: CASSRTGLFNEKLFF

V gene: TRBV28
D gene: NA
J gene: TRBJ2-2
CDR3 protein: CASNAGVELFF

V gene: TRBV24-1
D gene: TRBD2
J gene: TRBJ2-1
CDR3 protein: CATRTGLGDNEQFF

V gene: TRBV25-1
D gene: NA
J gene: TRBJ1-2
CDR3 protein: CASSEGGVRGAGYGYTF

V gene: TRBV2
D gene: TRBD1
J gene: TRBJ2-1
CDR3 protein: CASSMRPGQGANEQFF

V gene: TRBV19
D gene: TRBD2
J gene: TRBJ2-1
CDR3 protein: CASSLELAGGPSSYNEQFF

V gene: TRBV13
D gene: TRBD1
J gene: TRBJ2-1
CDR3 protein: CASSLPGTGNTEQFF

V gene: TRBV5-6
D gene: NA
J gene: TRBJ2-1
CDR3 protein: CASSLSGVHYNEQFF

V gene: TRBV12-1
D gene: NA
J gene: TRBJ2-1
CDR3 protein: CASSLSGGPPRYNEQFF

V gene: TRBV7-9
D gene: NA
J gene: TRBJ1-1
CDR3 protein: CASSFTGNTEAFF

V gene: TRBV29-1
D gene: NA
J gene: TRBJ1-2
CDR3 protein: CSVGQGIGNYGYTF

V gene: TRBV20-1
D gene: TRBD2
J gene: TRBJ2-2
CDR3 protein: CSASSGGGTGELFF

V gene: TRBV7-2
D gene: NA
J gene: TRBJ1-2
CDR3 protein: CASSLAQQGQRYGYTF

V gene: TRBV6-5
D gene: TRBD2
J gene: TRBJ2-7
CDR3 protein: CASSYRLAGGTYEQYF

V gene: TRBV7-9
D gene: TRBD1
J gene: TRBJ2-5
CDR3 protein: CASSLGFGTGETQYF

V gene: TRBV2
D gene: NA
J gene: TRBJ1-5
CDR3 protein: CASSEDSYSNQPQHF

V gene: TRBV18
D gene: TRBD1
J gene: TRBJ1-4
CDR3 protein: CASSRLTGVGDEKLFF

V gene: TRBV28
D gene: TRBD1
J gene: TRBJ1-5
CDR3 protein: CASSLSNRGQHF

V gene: TRBV2
D gene: NA
J gene: TRBJ2-1
CDR3 protein: CASTRDIGYNEQFF

V gene: TRBV5-1
D gene: TRBD2
J gene: TRBJ2-1
CDR3 protein: CASSLGGTSHNEQFF

V gene: TRBV6-1
D gene: NA
J gene: TRBJ2-5
CDR3 protein: CASSEGGAGPVGETQYF

V gene: TRBV6-5
D gene: TRBD2
J gene: TRBJ2-5
CDR3 protein: CASKLAGGPFETQYF

V gene: TRBV25-1
D gene: TRBD2
J gene: TRBJ2-1
CDR3 protein: CASSNSGSLSLHNEQFF

V gene: TRBV28
D gene: NA
J gene: TRBJ2-4
CDR3 protein: CASTKAGFEAKNIQYF

V gene: TRBV5-5
D gene: TRBD1
J gene: TRBJ2-3
CDR3 protein: CASSLQGMKADTQYF

V gene: TRBV13
D gene: TRBD1
J gene: TRBJ1-1
CDR3 protein: CASSWGQAQFGAFF

V gene: TRBV18
D gene: TRBD1
J gene: TRBJ1-1
CDR3 protein: CASSPGTGMAEAFF

V gene: TRBV19
D gene: TRBD1
J gene: TRBJ2-6
CDR3 protein: CASTDFGQGAGGANVLTF

V gene: TRBV27
D gene: TRBD2
J gene: TRBJ2-7
CDR3 protein: CASSSAGGYEQYF

V gene: TRBV6-5
D gene: NA
J gene: TRBJ2-1
CDR3 protein: CASSQTRGKNNEQFF